This passage covers 18 T cell receptor beta chains from one sample sequenced in a study of OX40 agonist ivuxolimab in advanced cancers. This table comes from immunoSEQ multiplex PCR, and its TCRdb copy is limited to in-frame clones, with some not included. The profile shows 20,000 to 25,000 clones, 65% to 85% of them singletons. The sequencing here drew on CD4+ or CD8+ T cells sorted from blood, taken in a trial of the OX40 agonist ivuxolimab. Receptor source: an adult with an advanced solid tumor such as melanoma, head and neck, liver or kidney cancer.

V usage is TRBV27 and J usage is TRBJ1-1, with 8 bases lining up with TRBD1. There are 14 residues in the CDR3. The ends lost 7 bases at V and 4 bases at J; junction bases unmatched: 8. Germline V lookup: CDR1 MNHEY, CDR2 SMNVEV (reference sequence). CDR3 in DNA: TGTGCCAGCACCAAGGGACAGGCTGGCACTGAAGCTTTCTTT. Amino acids: CASTKGQAGTEAFF.

The chain employs TRBV11-2 and TRBJ2-3; the D call may be TRBD1 or TRBD2 (5 bases each). Germline V gene data show CDR1 as SGHAT and CDR2 as FQNNGV. This CDR3 has 14 amino acids. V lost 3 bases to trimming and J lost 2 bases, with 9 bases between them. The CDR3 region is CASSLGRSTDTQYF. The CDR3 DNA reads as TGTGCCAGCAGCTTGGGACGGTCCACAGATACGCAGTATTTT.

The V and J genes are TRBV4-2 and TRBJ2-6; weak D call: TRBD2 (7 bases). This CDR3 is 17 amino acids long. In germline, CDR1 is LGHNA, CDR2 YNFKEQ. Trimming pared 0 bases from V and 4 bases from J, leaving 13 bases between. The chain's CDR3 is CASSQDRRGAGANVLTF. The CDR3 DNA follows: TGTGCCAGCAGCCAAGATCGCCGGGGGGCAGGGGCCAACGTCCTGACTTTC.

The chain carries TRBV27 and TRBJ2-3; D may be TRBD1 (5 bases). The CDR3 consists of 14 residues. V was cut by 5 bases and J by 6 bases, with 15 bases left in between. Germline V gene lookup returns CDR1 MNHEY and CDR2 SMNVEV (reference sequence). The DNA of the CDR3 is TGTGCCAGCAGTCTCAGGACAACTGCGGATACGCAGTATTTT. This sequence encodes CASSLRTTADTQYF.

The chain combines TRBV4-2 with TRBJ1-4; no definite D call. The CDR3 is 16 residues long. CDR1 is LGHNA and CDR2 is YNFKEQ in the germline V gene. Trimming removed 4 bases from V and 2 bases from J, with 14 bases in between. The CDR3 nucleotides are TGTGCCAGCAGCCCCGCGGGTACGACTACTAATGAAAAACTGTTTTTT. Translation: CASSPAGTTTNEKLFF.

The chain uses TRBV27 and TRBJ2-6; D is ambiguous. V gave up 3 bases and J gave up 1 base, with 1 base separating them. CDR1 MNHEY and CDR2 SMNVEV come from the germline V gene (reference sequence). The CDR3 consists of 13 residues. This CDR3 reads CASSLSGANVLTF. The CDR3 nucleotides are TGTGCCAGCAGTTTGTCTGGGGCCAACGTCCTGACTTTC.

The sample holds one count of this clone. The gene calls are TRBV20-1 and TRBJ1-1, with no clear D. Looked up from germline, CDR1 is DFQATT and CDR2 is SNEGSKA (reference sequence). V lost 1 base and J lost 5, with 5 bases in between. This CDR3 is built from 11 residues. CDR3 sequence (DNA): TGCAGTGCTAGAGCGGTGACTGAAGCTTTCTTT. Its translation is CSARAVTEAFF.

This rearrangement joins TRBV28 to TRBJ1-1; TRBD1 is a possible D gene (5 bases). V was cut by 2 bases and J by 3 bases, with 7 bases left in between. The CDR3 totals 13 residues. Germline-derived CDR1 and CDR2 are MDHEN and SYDVKM. The CDR3: CASSLGAYTEAFF. DNA for the CDR3: TGTGCCAGCAGTTTAGGGGCATACACTGAAGCTTTCTTT. Based on the CDR3 plus reference TRBV28 and TRBJ1-1, the full variable domain is DVKVTQSSRYLVKRTGEKVFLECVQDMDHENMFWYRQDPGLGLRLIYFSYDVKMKEKGDIPEGYSVSREKKERFSLILESASTNQTSMYLCASSLGAYTEAFFGQGTRLTVV.

This clone has only one observation. V and J are TRBV12-5 and TRBJ2-1; 7 nucleotides agree with TRBD1. CDR1 LGHNT and CDR2 FRNRAP come from the germline V gene. V lost 6 bases to trimming and J lost 11 bases; unmatched junction nucleotides: 10. This CDR3 region has 13 residues. CDR3 nucleotide sequence: TGTGCTAGTGGACTAGGGACAGCCCCTCAGCAGTTCTTC. This encodes CASGLGTAPQQFF.

This chain uses TRBV13 with TRBJ2-3, with 7 positions matching TRBD1. The CDR3 contains 15 residues. The germline V gene encodes CDR1 PRHDT and CDR2 FYEKMQ (reference sequence). With V trimmed by 6 bases and J by 2 bases, 8 bases remained unmatched. Here the CDR3 reads CASSPTGTITDTQYF. The CDR3 DNA follows: TGTGCCAGCAGTCCGACAGGGACAATCACAGATACGCAGTATTTT.

The gene calls are TRBV7-6 and TRBJ1-1; D gene uncertain. The germline gives CDR1 SGHVS, CDR2 FNYEAQ. The CDR3 totals 15 residues. The ends were cut back, 4 bases at V and 4 bases at J, with 16 bases in the middle. DNA of the CDR3: TGTGCCAGCAGCTACATCGAGGCGGAAGGCACTGAAGCTTTCTTT. Translation: CASSYIEAEGTEAFF. The full variable domain, with the rest looked up from reference TRBV7-6 and TRBJ1-1, is GAGVSQSPRYKVTKRGQDVALRCDPISGHVSLYWYRQALGQGPEFLTYFNYEAQQDKSGLPNDRFSAERPEGSISTLTIQRTEQRDSAMYRCASSYIEAEGTEAFFGQGTRLTVV.

The chain recombines TRBV7-9 with TRBJ1-6; D is ambiguous. CDR3 length: 14 amino acids. CDR1 SEHNR and CDR2 FQNEAQ come from the germline V gene (reference sequence). Between the trimmed V and J ends, which lost 1 base and 10 bases, there was a span of 11 bases. The CDR3 DNA reads TGTGCCAGCAGCTTAGGTCAAGTACAGTCACCCCTCCACTTT. Its translation is CASSLGQVQSPLHF.

In this sample, this clone turned up a few times. The chain combines TRBV19 with TRBJ2-7; no definite D call. Germline values: CDR1 LNHDA, CDR2 SQIVND (reference sequence). V gave up 7 bases and J gave up 4 bases, with 8 bases separating them. This CDR3 has 11 residues. The CDR3 DNA sequence: TGTGCCAGTACCGACGCGTACGAGCAGTACTTC. This encodes CASTDAYEQYF.

The CDR3 DNA is TGCGCCAGCAGCCAAGATGGGTGGGTGGAGACCCAGTACTTC. Encoded protein: CASSQDGWVETQYF. The chain carries TRBV4-3 and TRBJ2-5; no reliable D call. CDR1 LGHNA and CDR2 YSLEER come from the germline V gene. There are 14 residues in the CDR3. V lost 0 bases and J 5 bases, leaving 10 bases between the germline ends.

The J gene is TRBJ2-5, the V gene TRBV9, with D tentatively TRBD1 or TRBD2 (6 bases each). The germline V gene has CDR1 SGDLS and CDR2 YYNGEE. V was clipped by 6 bases and J by 2 bases, with 20 bases between them. The CDR3 is made up of 16 amino acids. The CDR3, as DNA: TGTGCCAGCACCCTAGGGGGAGGCAACCTACAAGAGACCCAGTACTTC. It specifies CASTLGGGNLQETQYF.

The V gene is TRBV11-2, the J gene TRBJ2-1; D is ambiguous. Germline assignment: CDR1 SGHAT and CDR2 FQNNGV. V gave up 1 base and J gave up 3 bases, with 1 base separating them. The CDR3 contains 12 residues. CDR3 in DNA: TGTGCCAGCAGCTTAGGCTACAATGAGCAGTTCTTC. Protein sequence: CASSLGYNEQFF. The full variable domain, its missing parts supplied by reference TRBV11-2 and TRBJ2-1, is EAGVAQSPRYKIIEKRQSVAFWCNPISGHATLYWYQQILGQGPKLLIQFQNNGVVDDSQLPKDRFSAERLKGVDSTLKIQPAKLEDSAVYLCASSLGYNEQFFGPGTRLTVL.

The sample holds a few counts of this clone. This rearrangement joins TRBV7-9 to TRBJ2-7, with D maybe TRBD1 (6 bases). The V end was cut by 1 base, the J end by 2 bases, with 12 bases between. This CDR3 has 15 amino acids. Germline assignment: CDR1 SEHNR and CDR2 FQNEAQ (reference sequence). CDR3 residues: CASSLGGQPTYEQYF. The CDR3 DNA is TGTGCCAGCAGCTTAGGAGGACAGCCTACCTACGAGCAGTACTTC.

This rearrangement joins TRBV27 to TRBJ1-2; D might be TRBD1 (6 bases). V lost 9 bases, J lost 4 bases, and 24 bases lay in between. Germline CDR1 MNHEY, CDR2 SMNVEV (reference sequence). The CDR3 totals 16 residues. CDR3 sequence (DNA): TGTGCCAGTAGCCCGGAGGGGGAGCAAAAATCCTATGGCTACACCTTC. As protein: CASSPEGEQKSYGYTF.